This entry is about one TCR beta chain. Its target antigen remains unknown. Base qualities are missing; no much larger clone stands one base away. The data stem from a study of T cells in Graves' hyperthyroidism and ophthalmopathy (dated by TCRdb to about 2019). Concerning the study at large: Peripheral blood was sampled at the time of initial diagnosis, prior to any treatment. To identify distinguishing TCR V-J signatures, a discovery cohort of around 100 patients was used, comprising roughly 45 with Graves' ophthalmopathy and 55 to 65 with stable Graves' hyperthyroidism. Prospective prediction of ophthalmopathy was tested in an independent validation cohort consisting of roughly 20 hyperthyroidism patients and some 16 patients who later progressed to ophthalmopathy. For training and testing, the 100 or so patients in the discovery cohort were randomly divided in a 7:3 ratio. In addition, the study compared T-cell repertoires in thyroid tissue and in blood from about 6 Graves' hyperthyroidism patients. Once sampling was done, hyperthyroidism patients were given methimazole at a starting dose of 30 mg daily, whereas ophthalmopathy patients were given high-dose intravenous methylprednisolone. TCR Vbeta CDR3 sequencing of approximately 140 peripheral blood samples (fewer than 45 ophthalmopathy, under 80 hyperthyroidism and approximately 17 progressor patients) is reported in the paper. Findings and caveats that apply to the study as a whole: In cross-validation, a model built on a 13 V-J signature told ophthalmopathy apart from stable hyperthyroidism with approximately 90% sensitivity and 81% to 82% specificity, and in testing the same model reached 80%/75%. Blood samples also contained most of the expanded thyroid clonotypes (frequency above 0.001), which suggests that blood repertoires may reflect thyroid immune responses. No statistical method was used to fix the sample size in advance, and group allocation was not hidden from the investigators. In validation, the model predicted progression to ophthalmopathy with over 60% sensitivity and 72% to 75% specificity, a median of about 6.7 months before onset.

Graves' hyperthyroidism was defined as stable when no progression to ophthalmopathy occurred over 18 months of follow-up. Hyperthyroidism patients were newly diagnosed, had a disease duration of under 2 months, and were aged 18 to 65 years. The study excluded patients with uncontrolled infections, other autoimmune diseases, pregnancy or lactation. Diagnoses were established on the basis of clinical symptoms, serum thyroxine and TRAb, thyroid ultrasound, and orbital computed tomography. PBMCs were separated from 8 to 10 ml of fresh peripheral blood using Ficoll-Paque density gradient centrifugation. Total RNA was extracted using Trizol reagent, and RNA quality was assessed on an Agilent 2100 Bioanalyzer. The TCR beta CDR3 regions were amplified from the RNA transcripts. The TCR CDR3 was subjected to a first round of RT-PCR using the HTBI primer set and the Qiagen OneStep RT-PCR kit. A second multiplex PCR round built the libraries, followed by size selection and purification. The libraries were sequenced on an Illumina HiSeq2000 using paired-end 100 bp reads. The authors' pipeline ran thus. SOAPnuke was used to process the raw data, with reads discarded if the reads contained adapters or uncalled bases, had a mean Phred below 15, or lacked an exact constant-primer or identifier match. High-quality paired reads were merged with COPE v1.2.5, and unique nucleotide sequences were defined as clonotypes. MiTCR v1.1 was used to align clonotypes to the IMGT TRBV, TRBD and TRBJ reference segments. The analysis was restricted to V-J combinations with a frequency above 0.0001, which together covered 99% to 99.2% of the repertoires. A TCS score was defined as the ratio of F50 (clonal expansion) to E x V (chaos), with BLOSUM62-based TCRdist applied between CDR3 peptides within each V-J. Welch's t-statistics and random forest reduced approximately 520 V-J features to fewer than 15, which were used in a naive Bayes classifier (R e1071). In TCRdb, the public reads were trimmed at Q25 with fastp and aligned with MiXCR, with productive beta chains retained. Rows merge per CDR3 protein into single entries with the most common DNA and genes. TCRdb's processing, not the authors' own work, is the source of the V and J calls. The sample table records some 560,000 distinct CDR3 sequences; approximately 15% of these occur just once. 14% of the sample goes to the ten largest clones.

The germline V gene yields KGHSH for CDR1 and LQKENI for CDR2. Germline trimming: 3 bases from V, 2 bases from J; junction bases outside gene matches: 9. Spanning cysteine to phenylalanine, the CDR3 consists of 16 amino acids. Only CDR3 DNA is held: 48 bases, read in frame from base 1. The receptor's source is a woman aged 40 to 49 with Graves' hyperthyroidism. Sequenced input: blood. Recombination linked TRBV18 to TRBJ2-5; 7 nucleotides in the junction match TRBD2. The sequence in DNA is TGTGCCAGCTCACCCAGCAGCGGGGACTTACAAGAGACCCAGTACTTC. This yields the protein CASSPSSGDLQETQYF.